Each of the 25 T cell receptor beta chains below was sequenced from the same sample in a study of blood T cell repertoires in COVID-19. Here immunoSEQ multiplex PCR was the method, and the copy in TCRdb shows in-frame clones only, minus some. Of hundreds of thousands of clones listed, around 90% are singletons. The sequenced sample consisted of PBMCs or T cells enriched from blood (not recorded which). The receptors shown here come from a man aged 50 to 59 who had been exposed to COVID-19.

This clone came up a few times. The chain combines TRBV19 with TRBJ1-6, with D perhaps TRBD1 (5 bases). This CDR3 has 18 residues. Trimming shortened V by 4 bases and J by 8 bases, and 24 bases separated the two germline ends. Germline lookup yields CDR1 LNHDA and CDR2 SQIVND (reference sequence). CDR3 bases: TGTGCCAGTAGTACCTCACCGGGGGGAAGGGGAGTTGATTCACCCCTCCACTTT. As protein: CASSTSPGGRGVDSPLHF.

The V and J genes are TRBV6-5 and TRBJ1-6; 7 positions match TRBD1. V lost 7 bases to trimming and J lost 8 bases; unmatched junction nucleotides: 11. Germline CDR1 is MNHEY and CDR2 is SVGAGI. The CDR3 extends over 15 amino acids. The CDR3, as DNA: TGTGCCAGCACCCAGGGGTCAGGGGGTTATTCACCCCTCCACTTT. Amino acids: CASTQGSGGYSPLHF.

This chain uses TRBV5-1 with TRBJ2-7; D perhaps matches TRBD2 (6 bases). V lost 0 bases to trimming and J lost 0 bases, with 16 bases between them. CDR1 is SGHRS, CDR2 YFSETQ, per germline. The CDR3 consists of 17 residues. CDR3: CASSLARDGRNSYEQYF. CDR3 DNA: TGCGCCAGCAGCTTGGCGCGGGATGGCAGGAACTCCTACGAGCAGTACTTC.

The CDR3 protein is CASSVGQGNTEAFF. The DNA of the CDR3 is TGTGCCAGCAGCGTAGGACAGGGGAACACTGAAGCTTTCTTT. This chain uses TRBV9 with TRBJ1-1; TRBD1 matches at 7 bases. CDR1 and CDR2 from the germline V gene are SGDLS and YYNGEE. The V segment lost 0 bases and the J segment 1 base; nucleotides outside the gene matches: 0. The CDR3 is 14 residues long. Filled out from reference TRBV9 and TRBJ1-1, the complete variable domain reads DSGVTQTPKHLITATGQRVTLRCSPRSGDLSVYWYQQSLDQGLQFLIQYYNGEERAKGNILERFSAQQFPDLHSELNLSSLELGDSALYFCASSVGQGNTEAFFGQGTRLTVV.

The V gene is TRBV25-1, the J gene TRBJ2-1; TRBD1 matches at 11 bases. The CDR3 covers 17 residues. Germline lookup yields CDR1 MGHDK and CDR2 SYGVNS. Trimming took 3 bases from V and 5 from J; bases not matched to a gene: 9. This chain's CDR3 is CASSDSRDRGANNEQFF. As DNA, the CDR3 is TGTGCCAGCAGTGACTCCCGGGACAGGGGGGCGAACAATGAGCAGTTCTTC.

The V gene is TRBV5-5, the J gene TRBJ2-5; D is undetermined. CDR1 is SGHKS and CDR2 is YYEKEE in the germline V gene (reference sequence). Trimming removed 1 base from V and 5 bases from J, with 12 bases in between. This CDR3 is 14 amino acids long. CDR3 in amino acids: CASSLLAGAETQYF. As DNA, the CDR3 is TGTGCCAGCAGCTTGCTGGCAGGCGCCGAGACCCAGTACTTC.

The genes are TRBV19 and TRBJ2-7, with 7 bases that match TRBD1. Germline values: CDR1 LNHDA, CDR2 SQIVND (reference sequence). Trimming took 3 bases from V and 2 from J; bases not matched to a gene: 7. The CDR3 contains 15 residues. CDR3 sequence: CASSIEGGTTYEQYF. The CDR3 DNA is TGTGCCAGTAGTATCGAAGGGGGCACTACCTACGAGCAGTACTTC.

The CDR3 sequence: CASSNGSVAKTAGDSPLHF. Written as DNA, the CDR3 is TGTGCCAGCAGCAATGGGTCGGTGGCTAAGACAGCGGGAGATTCACCCCTCCACTTT. The chain has TRBV21-1 and TRBJ1-6. TRBV21-1 is recorded as a pseudogene. CDR3 length equals 19 residues.

The genes are TRBV28 and TRBJ1-4, with no clear D. The V and J ends lost 2 bases and 8 bases respectively, with 18 bases between them. This CDR3 region has 16 residues. From germline, CDR1 is MDHEN and CDR2 SYDVKM. CDR3 sequence reads: CASSLLASLAREKLFF. For the CDR3, the DNA is TGTGCCAGCAGTTTACTGGCTTCGCTGGCCCGAGAAAAACTGTTTTTT.

The CDR3 region is CASSPPRTPGGEKLFF. The CDR3 DNA is TGTGCCAGCTCACCTCCACGGACCCCTGGAGGAGAAAAACTGTTTTTT. The chain employs TRBV18 and TRBJ1-4, with D uncertain. The CDR3 is 16 residues long. Germline CDR1 reads KGHSH; CDR2 reads LQKENI. V lost 3 bases, J lost 8 bases, and 19 bases lay in between.

This sequence joins TRBV19 and TRBJ1-2; D possibly corresponds to TRBD1 (5 bases). The CDR3 has 12 residues. CDR1 is LNHDA and CDR2 is SQIVND in the germline V gene (reference sequence). Between the trimmed V and J ends, which lost 9 bases and 1 base, there was a span of 9 bases. The CDR3 loop is CASHQGNYGYTF. The CDR3 nucleotides read TGTGCCAGCCATCAGGGTAACTATGGCTACACCTTC. Full variable domain (rest looked up from reference TRBV19 and TRBJ1-2): DGGITQSPKYLFRKEGQNVTLSCEQNLNHDAMYWYRQDPGQGLRLIYYSQIVNDFQKGDIAEGYSVSREKKESFPLTVTSAQKNPTAFYLCASHQGNYGYTFGSGTRLTVV.

This chain connects TRBV27 to TRBJ1-3, with D hard to call. Deletions cut 4 bases from V and 3 bases from J, with 10 bases between. This CDR3 region has 14 residues. Looked up from germline, CDR1 is MNHEY and CDR2 is SMNVEV (reference sequence). CDR3 protein: CASSSFGSGNTIYF. The CDR3 bases are TGTGCCAGCAGTTCGTTCGGGAGTGGAAACACCATATATTTT.

The rearrangement uses TRBV2 and TRBJ1-4; D might be TRBD1 (6 bases). The CDR3 has 14 residues. Germline CDR1 and CDR2: SNHLY and FYNNEI. Trimming pared 6 bases from V and 4 bases from J, leaving 12 bases between. The CDR3 bases are TGTGCCAGCAGAGAGGACAGATATAATGAAAAACTGTTTTTT. This sequence encodes CASREDRYNEKLFF.

CDR3 DNA: TGTGCCAGCAGCGTAGGACTAGCGGGGGTCCCCTTGAAGCAGTTCTTC. Translating gives CASSVGLAGVPLKQFF. The gene calls are TRBV9 and TRBJ2-1, with 12 bases that match TRBD2. V trimming: 0 bases; J trimming: 11 bases; junction bases outside the gene matches: 9. The CDR3 runs to 16 residues. The V gene's germline CDR1 is SGDLS and CDR2 YYNGEE. The whole variable domain, filled in from reference TRBV9 and TRBJ2-1, reads DSGVTQTPKHLITATGQRVTLRCSPRSGDLSVYWYQQSLDQGLQFLIQYYNGEERAKGNILERFSAQQFPDLHSELNLSSLELGDSALYFCASSVGLAGVPLKQFFGPGTRLTVL.

This chain connects TRBV27 to TRBJ2-5; D possibly corresponds to TRBD1 (8 bases). The CDR3 has 14 amino acids. V lost 5 bases and J lost 9, with 19 bases in between. Germline V gene lookup returns CDR1 MNHEY and CDR2 SMNVEV (reference sequence). The DNA for the CDR3 is TGTGCCAGCAGTATGACAGGGGTTGGGGGGGCCCAGTACTTC. Its protein product is CASSMTGVGGAQYF.

This clone was seen a single time. The V gene is TRBV3-1 (or the pseudogene TRBV3-2), the J gene TRBJ2-6; no definite D call. Deletions cut 0 bases from V and 0 bases from J, with 12 bases between. This CDR3 comprises 18 residues. Looked up from germline, CDR1 is LGHDT and CDR2 is YNNKEL (reference sequence). The CDR3 nucleotides are TGTGCCAGCAGCCAAGATTGGGCCAGCTACTCTGGGGCCAACGTCCTGACTTTC. Translating gives CASSQDWASYSGANVLTF.

V is TRBV4-1 and J is TRBJ1-6; D not certain. This CDR3 is built from 16 residues. Germline assignment: CDR1 MGHRA and CDR2 YSYEKL. V shed 3 bases and J shed 7 bases, with 16 bases lying between them. CDR3 protein: CASSHQHSGVNSPLHF. For the CDR3, the DNA is TGCGCCAGCAGCCACCAGCACAGCGGGGTAAATTCACCCCTCCACTTT.

This chain connects TRBV11-2 to TRBJ1-3; perhaps TRBD1 as D (6 bases). Germline V gene sequence: CDR1 SGHAT, CDR2 FQNNGV. V was clipped by 4 bases and J by 0 bases, with 19 bases between them. This CDR3 has 18 amino acids. CDR3 region: CASSSGGGNPTSGNTIYF. CDR3 nucleotides: TGTGCCAGCAGCTCCGGGGGGGGCAACCCGACCTCTGGAAACACCATATATTTT.

V is TRBV11-2 and J is TRBJ2-7; TRBD1 is a possible D gene (6 bases). The CDR3 contains 13 residues. Germline V gene sequence: CDR1 SGHAT, CDR2 FQNNGV. Between the trimmed V and J ends, which lost 2 bases and 4 bases, there was a span of 9 bases. CDR3 DNA sequence: TGTGCCAGCAGCTTATCAGGGGTGTACGAGCAGTACGTC. Translated: CASSLSGVYEQYV.

CDR3 bases: TGTGCCAGCAGCCCAGCCCCGGGACTCCCCCCCAATGAGCAGTTCTTC. It codes for CASSPAPGLPPNEQFF. This chain connects TRBV13 to TRBJ2-1; a possible D gene is TRBD2 (6 bases). In germline, CDR1 is PRHDT, CDR2 FYEKMQ (reference sequence). V lost 5 bases, J lost 6 bases, and 20 bases lay in between. The CDR3 loop spans 16 amino acids.

A single count supports this clone. This rearrangement joins TRBV12-3 or TRBV12-4 to TRBJ2-1; 8 bases map to TRBD1. CDR3 length equals 12 residues. V lost 7 bases to trimming and J lost 7 bases; unmatched junction nucleotides: 3. The CDR3 protein is CASNGQGNEQFF. In nucleotides, the CDR3 is TGTGCCAGCAATGGACAGGGAAATGAGCAGTTCTTC.

This chain joins TRBV27 and TRBJ1-5; D may be TRBD1 (5 bases). CDR1 is MNHEY and CDR2 is SMNVEV in the germline V gene (reference sequence). The CDR3 contains 16 residues. Trimming pared 6 bases from V and 3 bases from J, leaving 18 bases between. The DNA for the CDR3 is TGTGCCAGCAGGACTGGGACGGGAGGCCCCAATCAGCCCCAGCATTTT. Translated, it gives CASRTGTGGPNQPQHF.

The gene calls are TRBV11-2 and TRBJ2-7, with 7 positions matching TRBD1. Germline values: CDR1 SGHAT, CDR2 FQNNGV. The CDR3 covers 13 residues. The junction had 2 bases not matched to a gene; V was cut back by 5 bases and J by 1 base. The CDR3 spells CASSTGQSYEQYF. DNA of the CDR3: TGTGCCAGCAGCACGGGACAGTCCTACGAGCAGTACTTC. Combining the CDR3 with reference TRBV11-2 and TRBJ2-7 gives the whole variable domain EAGVAQSPRYKIIEKRQSVAFWCNPISGHATLYWYQQILGQGPKLLIQFQNNGVVDDSQLPKDRFSAERLKGVDSTLKIQPAKLEDSAVYLCASSTGQSYEQYFGPGTRLTVT.

The chain couples TRBV18 to TRBJ1-1; 10 bases are a match to TRBD1. The CDR3 extends over 13 amino acids. J was trimmed by 11 bases and V by 6 bases; bases with no gene match: 9. Germline CDR1 is KGHSH and CDR2 is LQKENI. CDR3 in amino acids: CASSLGQGNGAFF. The DNA of the CDR3 is TGTGCCAGCTCTCTGGGACAGGGGAATGGGGCTTTCTTT.

The CDR3 DNA follows: TGTGCCAGCAGCTTCTATACTAGCGGGGCCGGGGAGCTGTTTTTT. This encodes CASSFYTSGAGELFF. The chain carries TRBV11-2 and TRBJ2-2; the match to TRBD2 covers 10 bases. The V gene end was trimmed by 3 bases and the J gene end by 6 bases; junction bases not matched to a gene: 4. Germline CDR1 and CDR2: SGHAT and FQNNGV. The CDR3 sequence is 15 residues long.